This T cell receptor (beta chain) was sequenced in a study of CD8 T cells in ankylosing spondylitis. The CDR3 spans 17 residues. V was cut by 0 bases and J by 0 bases, with 12 bases left in between. In germline, CDR1 is SEHNR, CDR2 FQNEAQ (reference sequence). Quantitative molecular-barcoded 5'-RACE generated the TCR beta libraries. TCRdb analysed the 5' RACE reads with MiXCR anew, one entry per CDR3 protein. This repertoire shows around 150,000 distinct CDR3 sequences, 11% found once; its top ten account for around 4.1%. Study conclusions and caveats: Within ankylosing spondylitis blood, a TCR beta motif made up of seven to nine highly homologous variants appeared to be characteristic.

This clonotype was seen ten or more times. Its specificity is not known. The chain couples TRBV7-9 to TRBJ2-1, with D possibly being TRBD2 (6 bases). Sequencing used blood, either unsorted or a sorted T cell fraction (not recorded which). This receptor was obtained from a female donor with ankylosing spondylitis or in good health (not recorded which). The CDR3 reads CASSLAKSGYSYNEQFF. The CDR3 DNA sequence: TGTGCCAGCAGCTTAGCGAAAAGCGGGTACTCCTACAATGAGCAGTTCTTC.